Listed below are T cell receptor beta chains from one sample, sequenced in a study of T cells in Graves' hyperthyroidism and ophthalmopathy. A single record per CDR3 protein comes from TCRdb applying MiXCR to the multiplex PCR reads. In the table there are about 260,000 distinct CDR3 sequences, about 17% of which are singletons. Sequencing was performed on blood. The receptors shown here come from a woman aged 18-35 years with Graves' ophthalmopathy. Each CDR3 is given with its conserved first and last residue. The order of the fields is D gene, V gene, J gene, clone size, CDR3 protein, CDR3 DNA. D genes are given only for firm matches. Not all rows give a size; the values are once, few, many and, for expanded clones, a class.

D: .
V: TRBV5-1
J: TRBJ1-4
size: many
CDR3: CASSFHRDTQNEKLFF
DNA: TGCGCCAGCAGCTTCCACCGGGACACCCAGAATGAAAAACTGTTTTTT

D: .
V: TRBV5-1
J: TRBJ2-2
size: many
CDR3: CASSLGWGSDTGELFF
DNA: TGCGCCAGCAGCTTGGGGTGGGGCTCGGACACCGGGGAGCTGTTTTTT

D: .
V: TRBV27
J: TRBJ2-7
size: many
CDR3: CASSLRIGDRNEQYF
DNA: TGTGCCAGCAGCCTGAGAATAGGGGATAGGAACGAGCAGTACTTC

D: .
V: TRBV27
J: TRBJ1-1
size: many
CDR3: CASSPGYGTEAFF
DNA: TGTGCCAGCAGTCCAGGGTATGGCACTGAAGCTTTCTTT

D: .
V: TRBV6-1
J: TRBJ2-3
size: .
CDR3: CASRAGLSWADTQYF
DNA: TGTGCCAGCAGGGCCGGACTATCCTGGGCAGATACGCAGTATTTT

D: TRBD1
V: TRBV18
J: TRBJ1-4
size: many
CDR3: CASSPRGTAPNEKLFF
DNA: TGTGCCAGCTCACCCCGGGGGACAGCACCAAATGAAAAACTGTTTTTT

D: TRBD2
V: TRBV20-1
J: TRBJ2-1
size: .
CDR3: CSGLAGGRSAFEQFF
DNA: TGCAGTGGACTAGCGGGAGGGAGGTCGGCATTCGAGCAGTTCTTC

D: .
V: TRBV6-2/TRBV6-3
J: TRBJ2-3
size: many
CDR3: CASSYSGRTSTDTQYF
DNA: TGTGCCAGCAGTTACTCCGGTAGGACTAGCACAGATACGCAGTATTTT

D: .
V: TRBV11-3
J: TRBJ1-1
size: .
CDR3: CASSFYARNTEAFF
DNA: TGTGCCAGCAGCTTTTATGCAAGGAACACTGAAGCTTTCTTT

D: TRBD2
V: TRBV5-8
J: TRBJ2-7
size: many
CDR3: CASSGRESYEQYF
DNA: TGTGCCAGCAGCGGGAGGGAGAGCTACGAGCAGTACTTC

D: .
V: TRBV6-2/TRBV6-3
J: TRBJ1-1
size: many
CDR3: CASSYSADLYRAFF
DNA: TGTGCCAGCAGTTACTCGGCAGATCTGTATCGAGCTTTCTTT

D: .
V: TRBV11-2
J: TRBJ1-1
size: .
CDR3: CASSRGRGPSTEAFF
DNA: TGTGCCAGCAGCCGCGGGCGGGGGCCGAGCACTGAAGCTTTCTTT

D: TRBD1
V: TRBV28
J: TRBJ2-7
size: many
CDR3: CASSLTGTVEQYF
DNA: TGTGCCAGCAGTCTGACAGGGACGGTCGAGCAGTACTTC

D: TRBD2
V: TRBV20-1
J: TRBJ2-5
size: .
CDR3: CSARTSGGIQDTQYF
DNA: TGCAGTGCTCGGACTAGCGGGGGGATACAAGATACCCAGTACTTC

D: TRBD1
V: TRBV4-1
J: TRBJ2-7
size: many
CDR3: CASSQNSGTGLEQYF
DNA: TGCGCCAGCAGCCAAAACTCCGGGACAGGGCTCGAGCAGTACTTC

D: TRBD1
V: TRBV28
J: TRBJ1-4
size: few
CDR3: CASSPTGGVYEKLFF
DNA: TGTGCCAGCAGTCCCACAGGGGGCGTCTATGAAAAACTGTTTTTT

D: .
V: TRBV6-6
J: TRBJ1-5
size: many
CDR3: CANSYRFGQPQHF
DNA: TGTGCCAACAGTTACAGATTCGGCCAGCCCCAGCATTTT

D: .
V: TRBV27
J: TRBJ1-2
size: many
CDR3: CASSLSLIDGYTF
DNA: TGTGCCAGCAGTTTATCTCTTATCGATGGCTACACCTTC

D: .
V: TRBV20-1
J: TRBJ2-5
size: many
CDR3: CSASPLRVQGRETQYF
DNA: TGCAGTGCTAGTCCCCTTAGAGTTCAGGGGAGGGAGACCCAGTACTTC

D: .
V: TRBV15
J: TRBJ2-7
size: many
CDR3: CATSRDRGYEQYF
DNA: TGTGCCACCAGCAGAGATCGGGGGTACGAGCAGTACTTC

D: .
V: TRBV5-1
J: TRBJ2-6
size: many
CDR3: CASSIDSGANVLTF
DNA: TGCGCCAGCAGCATAGACTCTGGGGCCAACGTCCTGACTTTC

D: TRBD2
V: TRBV12-3/TRBV12-4
J: TRBJ2-5
size: many
CDR3: CASSLRGGGTQYF
DNA: TGTGCCAGCAGTTTACGGGGGGGCGGGACCCAGTACTTC

D: TRBD1
V: TRBV20-1
J: TRBJ1-3
size: many
CDR3: CSASDRAGNTIYF
DNA: TGCAGTGCTAGTGACAGGGCTGGAAACACCATATATTTT

D: .
V: TRBV30
J: TRBJ2-7
size: .
CDR3: CAWGDLSYEQYF
DNA: TGTGCCTGGGGGGACCTCTCCTACGAGCAGTACTTC

D: TRBD1
V: TRBV7-9
J: TRBJ2-5
size: many
CDR3: CASSLGTVQETQYF
DNA: TGTGCCAGCAGCTTGGGGACAGTCCAAGAGACCCAGTACTTC

D: .
V: TRBV6-1
J: TRBJ1-5
size: many
CDR3: CASELNYGVEGNQPQHF
DNA: TGTGCCAGCGAGTTAAATTATGGCGTCGAGGGGAATCAGCCCCAGCATTTT

D: .
V: TRBV5-1
J: TRBJ2-7
size: many
CDR3: CASSFGTGISYEQYF
DNA: TGCGCCAGCAGCTTTGGTACCGGGATTTCCTACGAGCAGTACTTC

D: .
V: TRBV9
J: TRBJ2-3
size: few
CDR3: CASSADGTWSDTQYF
DNA: TGTGCCAGCAGCGCCGACGGGACTTGGTCGGATACGCAGTATTTT

D: .
V: TRBV6-5
J: TRBJ1-2
size: many
CDR3: CASSYSTRTVANYGYTF
DNA: TGTGCCAGCAGTTACTCGACGCGTACAGTAGCTAACTATGGCTACACCTTC

D: TRBD2
V: TRBV7-9
J: TRBJ2-1
size: many
CDR3: CASSSNSGRARNEQFF
DNA: TGTGCCAGCAGCTCGAATAGCGGGAGGGCCCGGAATGAGCAGTTCTTC

D: TRBD1
V: TRBV5-1
J: TRBJ1-2
size: many
CDR3: CASSSFRTGGANGYTF
DNA: TGCGCCAGCAGCTCATTTCGGACAGGGGGCGCGAATGGCTACACCTTC

D: .
V: TRBV9
J: TRBJ2-5
size: many
CDR3: CASSDGGGALETQYF
DNA: TGTGCCAGCAGCGATGGTGGGGGAGCCCTGGAGACCCAGTACTTC

D: .
V: TRBV2
J: TRBJ2-1
size: many
CDR3: CASSPLQFSEQFF
DNA: TGTGCCAGCAGTCCCCTTCAATTTAGTGAGCAGTTCTTC

D: TRBD1
V: TRBV28
J: TRBJ1-4
size: many
CDR3: CASSPSQGAHGEKLFF
DNA: TGTGCCAGCAGTCCCTCCCAGGGGGCGCACGGTGAAAAACTGTTTTTT

D: .
V: TRBV20-1
J: TRBJ2-6
size: .
CDR3: CSADSGTVLTF
DNA: TGCAGTGCTGATTCAGGGACCGTCCTGACTTTC

D: TRBD2
V: TRBV5-1
J: TRBJ2-5
size: .
CDR3: CASSLDGSGRLEETQYF
DNA: TGCGCCAGCAGCTTGGATGGTAGCGGGAGGTTAGAAGAGACCCAGTACTTC

D: .
V: TRBV19
J: TRBJ2-5
size: .
CDR3: CASTPRWGQETQYF
DNA: TGTGCCAGTACCCCTAGGTGGGGCCAAGAGACCCAGTACTTC

D: TRBD1
V: TRBV6-5
J: TRBJ1-6
size: many
CDR3: CASSYGLGGTGNSPLHF
DNA: TGTGCCAGCAGTTACGGCTTAGGAGGGACAGGGAATTCACCCCTCCACTTT

D: .
V: TRBV20-1
J: TRBJ2-7
size: many
CDR3: CSSGPFYEQYF
DNA: TGCAGTTCAGGGCCATTCTACGAGCAGTACTTC

D: .
V: TRBV20-1
J: TRBJ2-5
size: many
CDR3: CSASMGRGWEETQYF
DNA: TGCAGTGCTAGTATGGGCAGGGGATGGGAAGAGACCCAGTACTTC

D: .
V: TRBV28
J: TRBJ1-2
size: many
CDR3: CASRDSQDAYGYTF
DNA: TGTGCCAGCAGGGACTCTCAGGACGCCTATGGCTACACCTTC

D: .
V: TRBV5-1
J: TRBJ1-2
size: many
CDR3: CASSFLGADYGYTF
DNA: TGCGCCAGCAGCTTTCTGGGGGCCGACTATGGCTACACCTTC

D: .
V: TRBV12-3/TRBV12-4
J: TRBJ1-6
size: many
CDR3: CASRPFSHNSPLHF
DNA: TGTGCCAGCAGGCCCTTCTCCCATAATTCACCCCTCCACTTT

D: TRBD1
V: TRBV3-1
J: TRBJ1-6
size: many
CDR3: CASSQGTGAKNSPLHF
DNA: TGTGCCAGCAGCCAAGGGACAGGGGCAAAGAATTCACCCCTCCACTTT

D: .
V: TRBV10-3
J: TRBJ1-3
size: many
CDR3: CAISESRVVTGNTIYF
DNA: TGTGCCATCAGTGAGTCCAGGGTAGTAACTGGAAACACCATATATTTT

D: .
V: TRBV19
J: TRBJ1-2
size: many
CDR3: CASRFRHPSNYGYTF
DNA: TGTGCCAGTAGGTTCCGACATCCCTCTAACTATGGCTACACCTTC

D: .
V: TRBV15
J: TRBJ2-1
size: many
CDR3: CATSQALSRIYNEQFF
DNA: TGTGCCACCAGCCAAGCCCTCTCACGGATCTACAATGAGCAGTTCTTC

D: TRBD2
V: TRBV27
J: TRBJ2-3
size: many
CDR3: CASGGGLDTQYF
DNA: TGTGCCAGCGGCGGGGGGTTAGATACGCAGTATTTT

D: .
V: TRBV27
J: TRBJ1-6
size: many
CDR3: CASSLSPGDQPYNSPLHF
DNA: TGTGCCAGCAGTTTATCTCCGGGAGACCAACCCTATAATTCACCCCTCCACTTT

D: TRBD2
V: TRBV13
J: TRBJ2-7
size: many
CDR3: CASSTGLDYEQYF
DNA: TGTGCCAGCAGCACGGGACTAGACTACGAGCAGTACTTC

D: .
V: TRBV13
J: TRBJ2-5
size: many
CDR3: CASSLVSKRQETQYF
DNA: TGTGCCAGCAGCTTAGTCTCCAAACGTCAGGAGACCCAGTACTTC

D: TRBD2
V: TRBV4-3
J: TRBJ2-5
size: .
CDR3: CASSQETAGGPVETQYF
DNA: TGCGCCAGCAGCCAAGAGACAGCGGGAGGGCCTGTAGAGACCCAGTACTTC

D: .
V: TRBV4-1
J: TRBJ1-1
size: many
CDR3: CASSLWWGMNTEAFF
DNA: TGCGCCAGCAGCCTCTGGTGGGGCATGAACACTGAAGCTTTCTTT

D: .
V: TRBV28
J: TRBJ2-3
size: many
CDR3: CASSPLEIPGVDTQYF
DNA: TGTGCCAGCAGTCCCCTGGAGATACCGGGCGTGGATACGCAGTATTTT